This T cell receptor beta chain was sequenced in a study of blood T cell repertoires in COVID-19. As for the study in general: Material from acute and convalescent COVID-19 was sourced from the United States, Italy and Spain.

As handled by the study authors: Reference gene primer amplification gave nucleated cell count estimates. Clones were sequenced by immunoSEQ multiplex PCR, and TCRdb holds only the in-frame ones, with some missing. For V, J and clone size, that table is used; D and trimming come from the DNA. The table includes roughly 230,000 clones, about four fifths detected once. This CDR3 has 15 amino acids. The trim removed 6 bases at V and 6 bases at J, leaving 11 bases unmatched. Germline loops: CDR1 MDHEN, CDR2 SYDVKM. The receptor's source is a man in his forties with active or convalescent COVID-19. The V call is TRBV28, the J call TRBJ2-1; TRBD2 matches 7 bases. Sequenced: peripheral blood. The CDR3 sequence: CASRTPGRGVNEQFF. In DNA, the CDR3 is TGTGCCAGCAGAACTCCCGGCCGGGGGGTCAATGAGCAGTTCTTC. The variable domain in full, completed from reference TRBV28 and TRBJ2-1, reads DVKVTQSSRYLVKRTGEKVFLECVQDMDHENMFWYRQDPGLGLRLIYFSYDVKMKEKGDIPEGYSVSREKKERFSLILESASTNQTSMYLCASRTPGRGVNEQFFGPGTRLTVL.